Given below is one T cell receptor beta chain in context. Antigen specificity is unknown. This specimen belongs to a study of cytomegalovirus exposure and HLA in healthy donors. Points from the study as a whole: In vitro, a few CMV-associated chains proved specific for CMV antigens. The availability of immune exposure information extended only to CMV serostatus. Cytomegalovirus status was reportedly diagnosed by the classifier with high specificity and sensitivity.

This CDR3 has 15 amino acids. The ends were cut back, 2 bases at V and 2 bases at J, with 11 bases in the middle. Germline V CDR1 and CDR2: MNHEY, SVGAGI. PCR involved 60 Vbeta and 13 Jbeta primers. The repertoire was sequenced with immunoSEQ multiplex PCR; TCRdb's copy has only in-frame clones and lacks some. The table records 150,000 to 200,000 clones, roughly 85% of them present only once. Material: PBMCs. The chain uses TRBV6-5 and TRBJ2-3, with D perhaps matching TRBD2 (7 bases). This TCR derives from a woman in her 30s in good health and CMV-seronegative. The CDR3 coding sequence is TGTGCCAGCAGTTACCGGGGGGCCTTCACAGATACGCAGTATTTT. Translating gives CASSYRGAFTDTQYF.